This T cell receptor beta chain was identified in a study of CD8+ T cells in alopecia areata. Sequencing used cDNA as its template, made by extracting RNA and reverse transcribing it. The repertoire was sequenced with immunoSEQ multiplex PCR; TCRdb's copy has only in-frame clones and lacks some. The sample lists approximately 280,000 clones; about 62% were seen once. CDR1 and CDR2 (germline): SQVTM, ANQGSEA. Between the trimmed V and J ends, which lost 7 bases and 2 bases, there was a span of 9 bases. The CDR3 covers 11 residues. Sample treatment: oral pan-JAK inhibitor, 5-10 mg twice daily. The clonotype was recovered from a human donor with alopecia areata. The sequences come from CD4+ T cells sorted from blood, collected at week 24, from a patient treated with tofacitinib. V is TRBV29-1 and J is TRBJ2-7; D is uncertain. CDR3 region: CSAVGPYEQYF. DNA for the CDR3: TGCAGCGCCGTTGGGCCCTACGAGCAGTACTTC.